A single sample is the source of the 14 T cell receptor beta chains below, sequenced in a study of blood T cell repertoires in COVID-19. Clones were read by immunoSEQ multiplex PCR, and TCRdb kept only the in-frame ones, dropping some. Here the sample spans some 400,000 clones, 70% to 90% being singletons. The sequenced sample consisted of peripheral blood. These receptor sequences come from a human donor in a cohort sampled during active COVID-19.

The genes are TRBV28 and TRBJ1-3; D possibly corresponds to TRBD1 (5 bases). The CDR3 length is 14 residues. The germline V gene has CDR1 MDHEN and CDR2 SYDVKM. V lost 5 bases and J 6 bases, leaving 14 bases between the germline ends. The DNA for the CDR3 is TGTGCCAGCAGTCCGCCGGGACTCCTAAACACCATATATTTT. Residues: CASSPPGLLNTIYF. Complete variable domain (other parts from reference TRBV28 and TRBJ1-3): DVKVTQSSRYLVKRTGEKVFLECVQDMDHENMFWYRQDPGLGLRLIYFSYDVKMKEKGDIPEGYSVSREKKERFSLILESASTNQTSMYLCASSPPGLLNTIYFGEGSWLTVV.

CDR3 sequence reads: CASRDPRGGLYNEQFF. CDR3 DNA sequence: TGTGCCAGCAGAGACCCTCGGGGGGGCCTCTACAATGAGCAGTTCTTC. The chain joins TRBV2 to TRBJ2-1; 8 bases fit TRBD2. Trimming at V came to 6 bases and at J to 3 bases, leaving 10 bases not matched to a gene. The V gene's germline CDR1 is SNHLY and CDR2 FYNNEI. CDR3 length: 16 amino acids.

The chain is built from TRBV2 and TRBJ2-1, with 12 bases fitting TRBD2. The germline V gene has CDR1 SNHLY and CDR2 FYNNEI. The J segment lost 4 bases and the V segment lost 5 bases, leaving 3 bases of the junction unmatched. This CDR3 has 15 amino acids. The CDR3, as DNA: TGTGCCAGCAGTCTAGCGGGGGGGGTGTACAATGAGCAGTTCTTC. It encodes CASSLAGGVYNEQFF.

V is TRBV5-1 and J is TRBJ2-1, with a possible D match to TRBD2 (6 bases). Germline V gene lookup returns CDR1 SGHRS and CDR2 YFSETQ. This CDR3 is built from 17 residues. Trimming took 4 bases from V and 0 from J, leaving 17 bases between them. The CDR3 DNA reads TGCGCCAGCAGCCCCAACCATAGCGGCAGCTCCTACAATGAGCAGTTCTTC. It encodes CASSPNHSGSSYNEQFF.

The gene calls are TRBV10-2 and TRBJ2-3; 7 nucleotides match TRBD2. This CDR3 is built from 16 residues. V lost 0 bases, J lost 6 bases, and 9 bases stayed unmatched. CDR1 and CDR2 (germline): WSHSY, SAAADI. In DNA form, the CDR3 reads TGCGCCAGCAGTGAGTCCGGGACTACCCCTTATGATACGCAGTATTTT. It is translated as CASSESGTTPYDTQYF.

This sequence joins TRBV30 and TRBJ1-5; the D gene is possibly TRBD1 (5 bases). The CDR3 sequence is 18 residues long. V was shortened by 0 bases and J by 0 bases, with 18 bases between the two germline ends. The germline gives CDR1 GTSNPN, CDR2 SVGIG (reference sequence). DNA of the CDR3: TGTGCCTGGAGTGTACGTGGCAGGGAAGTGTATAGCAATCAGCCCCAGCATTTT. Residues: CAWSVRGREVYSNQPQHF. Together with reference TRBV30 and TRBJ1-5, the CDR3 gives the full variable domain: SQTIHQWPATLVQPVGSPLSLECTVEGTSNPNLYWYRQAAGRGLQLLFYSVGIGQISSEVPQNLSASRPQDRQFILSSKKLLLSDSGFYLCAWSVRGREVYSNQPQHFGDGTRLSIL.

The J gene is TRBJ2-5, the V gene TRBV13, with TRBD2 matching 10 bases. The CDR3 sequence is 15 residues long. Germline V lookup: CDR1 PRHDT, CDR2 FYEKMQ (reference sequence). V lost 5 bases and J lost 4; bases outside the gene matches: 7. Written as DNA, the CDR3 is TGTGCCAGCAGCCCCCCCCTAGCGGGAGTAGAGACCCAGTACTTC. Translated: CASSPPLAGVETQYF.

The rearrangement joins TRBV4-2 to TRBJ1-3; no clear D. Germline CDR1 and CDR2: LGHNA and YNFKEQ. The V end lost 2 bases, the J end lost 4 bases, and 12 bases lay between the germline ends. The CDR3 sequence is 15 residues long. CDR3 region: CASSQREAGGNTIYF. CDR3 nucleotide sequence: TGTGCCAGCAGCCAAAGGGAAGCGGGGGGAAACACCATATATTTT.

This chain joins TRBV19 and TRBJ1-5; a possible D gene is TRBD1 (6 bases). The V end was cut by 11 bases, the J end by 4 bases, with 21 bases between. Per germline, CDR1 LNHDA and CDR2 SQIVND (reference sequence). This CDR3 region has 15 residues. The DNA of the CDR3 is TGTGCCTCCGCAGAGGGACATCAGGAAAATCAGCCCCAGCATTTT. This sequence encodes CASAEGHQENQPQHF.

This clone was picked up a small number of times. V usage is TRBV29-1 and J usage is TRBJ2-7; 8 bases fit TRBD1. The CDR3 is 14 residues long. The ends lost 5 bases at V and 1 base at J; junction bases unmatched: 7. Germline V gene sequence: CDR1 SQVTM, CDR2 ANQGSEA. The DNA of the CDR3 is TGCAGCGTTCAGGTAACAGGGGGATCCTACGAGCAGTACTTC. This sequence encodes CSVQVTGGSYEQYF.

The rearrangement joins TRBV5-1 to TRBJ1-1, with TRBD1 matching 7 bases. V gave up 2 bases and J gave up 4 bases; unmatched junction bases: 5. Germline V gene lookup returns CDR1 SGHRS and CDR2 YFSETQ. The CDR3 extends over 14 amino acids. The DNA for the CDR3 is TGCGCCAGCAGCTTCCGGGACAGAACCACTGAAGCTTTCTTT. Its protein product is CASSFRDRTTEAFF.

This clone was seen only a few times. The gene calls are TRBV9 and TRBJ2-2; possibly TRBD2 for D (5 bases). Per the germline V gene, CDR1 is SGDLS and CDR2 is YYNGEE. The length of the CDR3 is 15 residues. With 4 bases removed from V and 7 bases from J, the gap between germline ends came to 17 bases. DNA of the CDR3: TGTGCCAGCAGCCCAACACCCAGAGGGCACGGGGAGCTGTTTTTT. Its protein product is CASSPTPRGHGELFF. The whole variable domain, filled in from reference TRBV9 and TRBJ2-2, reads DSGVTQTPKHLITATGQRVTLRCSPRSGDLSVYWYQQSLDQGLQFLIQYYNGEERAKGNILERFSAQQFPDLHSELNLSSLELGDSALYFCASSPTPRGHGELFFGEGSRLTVL.

The rearrangement joins TRBV6-2 or TRBV6-3 to TRBJ1-2; D perhaps matches TRBD1 (5 bases). With 2 bases removed from V and 6 bases from J, the gap between germline ends came to 16 bases. The CDR3 totals 15 residues. Germline V gene sequence: CDR1 MNHEY, CDR2 SVGEGT. As DNA, the CDR3 is TGTGCCAGCAGTTACCAGTATGGCGGGGGTGATGGCTACACCTTC. Translation: CASSYQYGGGDGYTF.

The chain joins TRBV20-1 to TRBJ2-7, with TRBD1 as a possible D gene (6 bases). There are 11 residues in the CDR3. The V end lost 8 bases, the J end lost 6 bases, and 14 bases lay between the germline ends. Germline loops: CDR1 DFQATT, CDR2 SNEGSKA (reference sequence). Here the CDR3 reads CSYSGRGEQYF. CDR3 bases: TGCAGTTACAGCGGCAGGGGCGAGCAGTACTTC.